A single sample is the source of the 5 T cell receptor beta chains below, sequenced in a study of blood T cell repertoires in COVID-19. Sequencing used immunoSEQ multiplex PCR; TCRdb keeps in-frame clones, though not all of them. Among about 270,000 clones, approximately 82% were seen once, and the ten largest hold approximately 3.1%. The sequencing sample was made of peripheral blood. These receptors originate from a woman aged 18-30 years with acute or convalescent COVID-19.

The V and J genes are TRBV28 and TRBJ1-2; D is ambiguous. This CDR3 has 12 residues. Trimming removed 1 base at V and 7 bases at J, with 7 bases between. Germline lookup yields CDR1 MDHEN and CDR2 SYDVKM. The CDR3 region is CASSLLRSGYTF. CDR3 sequence (DNA): TGTGCCAGCAGTTTATTGAGGAGTGGCTACACCTTC.

This clone appeared a few times. The chain combines TRBV4-2 with TRBJ2-1, with TRBD2 as a possible D gene (6 bases). The germline V gene encodes CDR1 LGHNA and CDR2 YNFKEQ. V gave up 6 bases and J gave up 8 bases, with 26 bases separating them. The CDR3 totals 17 residues. As DNA, the CDR3 is TGTGCCAGCAGGCGTTATATAGCGGTGCACCCACGCGATGAGCAGTTCTTC. It encodes CASRRYIAVHPRDEQFF.

The chain joins TRBV7-2 to TRBJ2-7; a weak D match, TRBD1 (6 bases). There are 15 residues in the CDR3. Trimming took 3 bases from V and 2 from J, leaving 14 bases between them. CDR1 and CDR2 (germline): SGHTA, FQGNSA. The CDR3, as DNA: TGTGCCAGCAGCTTCAGGGGACCCGCCACCTACGAGCAGTACTTC. It yields the protein CASSFRGPATYEQYF.

V usage is TRBV30 and J usage is TRBJ2-5, with D possibly matching TRBD1 (5 bases). V lost 2 bases and J 9 bases, leaving 19 bases between the germline ends. The CDR3 spans 14 residues. Germline loops: CDR1 GTSNPN, CDR2 SVGIG (reference sequence). The CDR3 protein is CAWSRAVPGHPQYF. The CDR3 DNA sequence: TGTGCCTGGAGTAGGGCCGTCCCAGGGCATCCCCAGTACTTC.

V is TRBV14 and J is TRBJ2-3; D gene ambiguous. This CDR3 has 13 amino acids. V lost 4 bases and J lost 6, with 11 bases in between. From germline, CDR1 is SGHDN and CDR2 FVKESK. CDR3 loop: CASSRALVDTQYF. The CDR3 bases are TGTGCCAGCAGCCGCGCCCTCGTGGATACGCAGTATTTT.